Below are 13 T cell receptor beta chains sequenced from a single sample in a study of blood T cell repertoires in COVID-19. Measured with immunoSEQ multiplex PCR; TCRdb has only the in-frame clones, and not every one. The sample has about 34,000 clones, nearly 80% seen once. The sequenced sample consisted of peripheral blood. The receptors derive from an elderly man with acute or convalescent COVID-19.

The chain carries TRBV29-1 and TRBJ2-1, with 10 bases aligning to TRBD1. The V gene's germline CDR1 is SQVTM and CDR2 ANQGSEA. The CDR3 sequence is 18 residues long. Losses at the gene ends were 0 bases for V and 0 bases for J; bases not matched to a gene: 8. CDR3 region: CSVEDWGQGWYSYNEQFF. For the CDR3, the DNA is TGCAGCGTTGAAGATTGGGGACAGGGGTGGTACTCCTACAATGAGCAGTTCTTC.

The chain uses TRBV28 and TRBJ2-3; TRBD2 aligns across 11 bases. CDR1 MDHEN and CDR2 SYDVKM come from the germline V gene. V was clipped by 5 bases and J by 1 base; unmatched bases: 5. This CDR3 spans 16 amino acids. The CDR3 loop is CASSPVAGGGTDTQYF. In nucleotides, the CDR3 is TGTGCCAGCAGTCCTGTAGCGGGGGGGGGCACAGATACGCAGTATTTT.

The chain joins TRBV6-2 or TRBV6-3 to TRBJ2-1; 12 nucleotides agree with TRBD2. The CDR3 is 14 residues long. The J segment lost 5 bases and the V segment lost 5 bases, leaving 1 base of the junction unmatched. Per germline, CDR1 MNHEY and CDR2 SVGEGT. The CDR3 is CASSTSGRHNEQFF. Here the CDR3 DNA reads TGTGCCAGCAGTACTAGCGGGAGGCACAATGAGCAGTTCTTC.

This clone is a singleton in its sample. The V and J genes are TRBV13 and TRBJ2-3; 15 nucleotides line up with TRBD2. The CDR3 runs to 15 residues. Germline CDR1 reads PRHDT; CDR2 reads FYEKMQ (reference sequence). After removal of 5 bases from V and 12 bases from J, the junction contained 9 bases not matched to a gene. In DNA, the CDR3 is TGTGCCAGCAGCCGTGGGACTAGCGGGGGGACGATTCAGTATTTT. This encodes CASSRGTSGGTIQYF.

CDR3 nucleotides: TGTGCCAGCAGCCCCCGGGAGACCCAGTACTTC. Encoded protein: CASSPRETQYF. The rearrangement joins TRBV7-8 to TRBJ2-5, with D hard to call. V lost 5 bases, J lost 5 bases, and 6 bases lay in between. This CDR3 comprises 11 residues. The germline V gene encodes CDR1 SGHVS and CDR2 FQNEAQ.

Comments on this clone: One end of the junction fails to match germline, which may point to a read error. V is TRBV24-1 and J is TRBJ2-2; 7 nucleotides agree with TRBD1. Germline values: CDR1 KGHDR, CDR2 SFDVKD. This CDR3 has 18 amino acids. CDR3 nucleotide sequence: TGTGCCACCAGTCATTTAGGGGGACAGAGGGGGAACACCGGGGAGCTGTTTTTT. It specifies CATSHLGGQRGNTGELFF.

The chain couples TRBV6-5 to TRBJ2-3; 8 positions match TRBD1. CDR3 size: 13 residues. Trimming took 8 bases from V and 4 from J; bases not matched to a gene: 5. Germline V gene lookup returns CDR1 MNHEY and CDR2 SVGAGI. The CDR3, as DNA: TGTGCCAGCCATCAGGGGGCCTCAGATACGCAGTATTTT. It codes for CASHQGASDTQYF.

This chain connects TRBV7-9 to TRBJ2-3, with D possibly matching TRBD1 (6 bases). Between the trimmed V and J ends, which lost 3 bases and 2 bases, there was a span of 12 bases. The CDR3 totals 15 residues. Germline V CDR1 and CDR2: SEHNR, FQNEAQ (reference sequence). The CDR3 sequence is CASSFAAGVTDTQYF. The CDR3, as DNA: TGTGCCAGCAGCTTCGCGGCAGGGGTCACAGATACGCAGTATTTT.

This clone was counted a single time. This chain uses TRBV29-1 with TRBJ2-1; TRBD1 aligns across 9 bases. Germline lookup yields CDR1 SQVTM and CDR2 ANQGSEA. Trimming took 4 bases from V and 10 from J; bases not matched to a gene: 11. The CDR3 totals 14 residues. CDR3 bases: TGCAGCGTTGTACCGACTTCAACAGGGGGCGAGCAGTTCTTC. Translated, it gives CSVVPTSTGGEQFF.

The genes are TRBV11-2 and TRBJ2-1, with 7 bases lining up with TRBD2. The germline V gene encodes CDR1 SGHAT and CDR2 FQNNGV. Trimming cost V 3 bases and J 3 bases; bases outside gene matches: 5. The CDR3 has 15 residues. The CDR3 bases are TGTGCCAGCAGCTTTTCTAGCGGCCTCTACAATGAGCAGTTCTTC. Protein: CASSFSSGLYNEQFF.

V and J are TRBV5-1 and TRBJ1-1; the D is unclear. The V and J ends lost 0 bases and 7 bases respectively, with 10 bases between them. This CDR3 contains 13 residues. Germline V lookup: CDR1 SGHRS, CDR2 YFSETQ. CDR3: CASSLDIQDEAFF. The CDR3 DNA follows: TGCGCCAGCAGCTTGGATATACAAGATGAAGCTTTCTTT.

V and J are TRBV18 and TRBJ2-7, with D possibly TRBD1 on 6 matching bases. This CDR3 contains 13 residues. Germline CDR1 KGHSH, CDR2 LQKENI. V lost 0 bases and J lost 11, with 14 bases in between. CDR3 amino acids: CASSPPDSGVKYF. The CDR3 DNA reads as TGTGCCAGCTCACCACCGGACAGTGGGGTGAAGTACTTC.

This chain links TRBV7-2 with TRBJ2-3; no firm D call. V lost 5 bases to trimming and J lost 3 bases, with 6 bases between them. In germline, CDR1 is SGHTA, CDR2 FQGNSA. This CDR3 has 12 amino acids. CDR3 bases: TGTGCCAGCAGCCCTTATACAGATACGCAGTATTTT. Its protein is CASSPYTDTQYF.